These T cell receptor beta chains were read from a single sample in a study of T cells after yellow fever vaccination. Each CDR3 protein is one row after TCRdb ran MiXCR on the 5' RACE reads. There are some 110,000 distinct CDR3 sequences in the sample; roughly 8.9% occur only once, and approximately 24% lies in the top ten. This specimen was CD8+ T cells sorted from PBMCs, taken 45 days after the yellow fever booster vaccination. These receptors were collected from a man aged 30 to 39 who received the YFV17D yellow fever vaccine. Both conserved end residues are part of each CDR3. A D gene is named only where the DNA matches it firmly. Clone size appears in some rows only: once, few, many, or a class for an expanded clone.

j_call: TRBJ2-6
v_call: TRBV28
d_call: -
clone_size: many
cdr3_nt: TGTGCCAGCAGTAACCTGGCCCCCAGACTCTCTGGGGCCAACGTCCTGACTTTC
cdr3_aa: CASSNLAPRLSGANVLTF

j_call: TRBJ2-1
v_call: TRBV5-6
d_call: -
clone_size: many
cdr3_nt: TGTGCCAGCAGCTTGGGTTCTCCACTCTACAATGAGCAGTTCTTC
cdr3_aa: CASSLGSPLYNEQFF

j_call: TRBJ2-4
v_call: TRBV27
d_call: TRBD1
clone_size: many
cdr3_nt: TGTGCCAGCAGTCTCGACAGGGGAAACATTCAGTACTTC
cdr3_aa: CASSLDRGNIQYF

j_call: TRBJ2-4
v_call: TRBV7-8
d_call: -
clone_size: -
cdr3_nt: TGTGCCAGCAGCCTTCAGGGACCCAAAAACATTCAGTACTTC
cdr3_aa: CASSLQGPKNIQYF

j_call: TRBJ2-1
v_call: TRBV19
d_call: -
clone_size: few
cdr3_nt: TGTGCCAGTAGTTTCCGGGGCCTCAATGAGCAGTTCTTC
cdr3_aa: CASSFRGLNEQFF

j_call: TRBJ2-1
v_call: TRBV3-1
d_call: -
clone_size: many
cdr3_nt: TGTGCCAGCAGCCAGGAGGTGGCAACAACCTACAATGAGCAGTTCTTC
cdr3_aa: CASSQEVATTYNEQFF

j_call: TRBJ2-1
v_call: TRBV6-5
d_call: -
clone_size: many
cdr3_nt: TGTGCCAGCAGTTACCCGCCCCCCGAATCGAGCTCCTACAATGAGCAGTTCTTC
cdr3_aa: CASSYPPPESSSYNEQFF

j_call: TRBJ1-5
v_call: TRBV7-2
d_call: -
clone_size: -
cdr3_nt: TGTGCCAGCAGCCCCGTTGACGGGGGCCTGGCGGAGCCCCAGCATTTT
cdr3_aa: CASSPVDGGLAEPQHF

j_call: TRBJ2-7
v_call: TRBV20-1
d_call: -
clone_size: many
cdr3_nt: TGCAGTGCTACAACTCCAGGCCCAGGGACACTCTACGAGCAGTACTTC
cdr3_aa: CSATTPGPGTLYEQYF

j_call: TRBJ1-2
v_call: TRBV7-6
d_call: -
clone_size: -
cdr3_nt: TGTGCCAGCAGCGCCCCCGGTAACTATGGCTACACCTTC
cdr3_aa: CASSAPGNYGYTF

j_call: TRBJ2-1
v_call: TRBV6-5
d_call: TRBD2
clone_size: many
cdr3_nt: TGTGCCAGCAGTCGGGGCGGGAGTGAGCAGTTCTTC
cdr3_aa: CASSRGGSEQFF

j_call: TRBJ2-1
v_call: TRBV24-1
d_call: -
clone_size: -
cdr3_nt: TGTGCCACCAGTGGATGGAGAGCACCTGAGCAGTTCTTC
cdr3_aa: CATSGWRAPEQFF

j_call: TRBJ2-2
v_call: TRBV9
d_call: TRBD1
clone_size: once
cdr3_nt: TGTGCCAGCAGCAGATGGACAGGGATGAACACCGGGGAGCTGTTTTTT
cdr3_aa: CASSRWTGMNTGELFF

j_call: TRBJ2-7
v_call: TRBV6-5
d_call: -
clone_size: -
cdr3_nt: TGTGCCAGCAGCTACGAGGGGTTCTCCTACGAGCAGTACTTC
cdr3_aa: CASSYEGFSYEQYF

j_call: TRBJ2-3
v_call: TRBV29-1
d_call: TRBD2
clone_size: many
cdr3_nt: TGCAGCCCGACCCTCCGGGAGGGAGATACGCAGTATTTT
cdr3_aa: CSPTLREGDTQYF

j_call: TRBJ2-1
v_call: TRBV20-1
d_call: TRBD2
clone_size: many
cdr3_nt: TGCAGTGCTACCCGGACTAGCGGGAGCAATGAGCAGTTCTTC
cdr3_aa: CSATRTSGSNEQFF